A selection of T cell receptor beta chains follows, all from one sample in a study of Graves' ophthalmopathy and Graves' hyperthyroidism. Via MiXCR, TCRdb re-called the multiplex PCR reads, giving one row per CDR3 protein. This repertoire shows 450,000 to 600,000 distinct CDR3 sequences, less than 45% found once; its top ten account for about 4.2%. The sequenced sample consisted of peripheral blood or thyroid tissue (not recorded which). The receptors were gathered from an adult man with Graves' hyperthyroidism. The CDR3 runs from the conserved cysteine through the conserved F or W. The D gene is left open where the match is weak. Where a row states a size, it is once, few, many or the class of an expanded clone; other rows omit it.

>TRBJ2-5|TRBD2|many|TRBV28
TGTGCCAGCAGCCAGCTAGCGGGGGCCCAAGAGACCCAGTACTTC
CASSQLAGAQETQYF
>TRBJ1-6|TRBD1|many|TRBV29-1
TGCAGCGTGGCGACAGGGGGGGAATCACCCCTCCACTTT
CSVATGGESPLHF
>TRBJ2-1|TRBD2|.|TRBV19
TGTGCCAGTCATAGCGGGAGGGCATACAATGAGCAGTTCTTC
CASHSGRAYNEQFF
>TRBJ2-3|.|few|TRBV7-3
TGTGCCAGCAGCTTCTCGGGGGATACGCAGTATTTT
CASSFSGDTQYF
>TRBJ1-2|.|few|TRBV3-1
TGTGCCAGCAGCCAAGACCCCGGGATTGGAGGCTACACCTTC
CASSQDPGIGGYTF
>TRBJ2-7|.|many|TRBV19
TGTGCCAGTAGTAATACAGGGTCGCAGTACTTC
CASSNTGSQYF
>TRBJ2-1|TRBD1|.|TRBV29-1
TGCAGCGTTGAACGGACAGGGGGTTACAATGAGCAGTTCTTC
CSVERTGGYNEQFF
>TRBJ1-3|TRBD1|.|TRBV11-2
TGTGCCAGCAGCATTACCGGACAGGTTGGAAACACCATATATTTT
CASSITGQVGNTIYF
>TRBJ2-5|.|.|TRBV20-1
TGCAGTGCCAGCAGCGTAGACTGGCGGCAAGAGACCCAGTACTTC
CSASSVDWRQETQYF
>TRBJ1-6|.|.|TRBV12-3/TRBV12-4
TGTGCCAGCAGTCCTATTATGGGGGCGGGTAATTCACCCCTCCACTTT
CASSPIMGAGNSPLHF
>TRBJ2-7|.|many|TRBV3-1
TGTGCCAGCAGCCGAGACCCCACGACAGGTTTCGAGCAGTACTTC
CASSRDPTTGFEQYF
>TRBJ2-7|TRBD2|.|TRBV29-1
TGCAGCGCAATAGCGGGAGGGCTCGAGCAGTACTTC
CSAIAGGLEQYF
>TRBJ2-5|.|.|TRBV2
TGTGCCAGCATGCGCCCCACCAGGCAAGAGACCCAGTACTTC
CASMRPTRQETQYF
>TRBJ1-2|TRBD1|.|TRBV29-1
TGCAGTAGTCGGACAGGGGGTAACTATGGCTACACCTTC
CSSRTGGNYGYTF
>TRBJ2-5|TRBD1|many|TRBV5-5
TGTGCCAGCAGCTTGGAGACAGGGATGGAGACCCAGTACTTC
CASSLETGMETQYF
>TRBJ2-5|TRBD2|.|TRBV2
TGTGCCAGCAGTTGGACTAGCGGCCAAGAGGCCCAGTACTTC
CASSWTSGQEAQYF
>TRBJ2-5|.|few|TRBV7-3
TGTGCCAGCAGCGTCTCCTGGGGGGAGACCCAGTACTTC
CASSVSWGETQYF
>TRBJ1-5|.|many|TRBV6-5
TGTGCCAGCAGTTACGGTAGAGGGGATCAGCCCCAGCATTTT
CASSYGRGDQPQHF
>TRBJ1-1|.|many|TRBV29-1
TGCAGCGGATGTCTGTCGGGAGCAACTGAAGCTTTCTTT
CSGCLSGATEAFF
>TRBJ2-7|.|.|TRBV12-3/TRBV12-4
TGTGCCAGCAGTTTACTAGACGGCTACGAGCAGTGCTTC
CASSLLDGYEQCF
>TRBJ2-3|.|.|TRBV9
TGTGCCAGCAGCACACGGGACTTGACAGATACGCAGTATTTT
CASSTRDLTDTQYF
>TRBJ2-7|.|many|TRBV20-1
TGCAGTGCCCCACCCCGACAGGCCTCCTACGAGCAGTACTTC
CSAPPRQASYEQYF
>TRBJ2-7|TRBD1|many|TRBV2
TGTGCCAGCAGTGAGACAGGGGGCTCCTACGAGCAGTACTTC
CASSETGGSYEQYF
>TRBJ2-2|.|.|TRBV15
TGTGCCAGCAGTTGGGGCGGGACAGCGCTCACCGGGGAGCTGTTTTTT
CASSWGGTALTGELFF
>TRBJ2-7|TRBD2|.|TRBV20-1
TGCAGTGCTGGGACTAGCGGGGTCTCGTACGAGCAGTACTTC
CSAGTSGVSYEQYF
>TRBJ1-2|.|many|TRBV7-6
TGTGCCAGCAGCCCCCCCCTAATGAAAGAAAATAACTATGGCTACACCTTC
CASSPPLMKENNYGYTF
>TRBJ2-3|TRBD2|.|TRBV24-1
TGTGCCACCAGTGATCCGCAGCGGGACGGCACAGATACGCAGTATTTT
CATSDPQRDGTDTQYF
>TRBJ1-1|TRBD1|few|TRBV6-5
TGTGCCAGCAGTAAAGGACAGGGGGCTTATGGGACTGAAGCTTTCTTT
CASSKGQGAYGTEAFF
>TRBJ2-7|.|many|TRBV20-1
TGCAGTGCTAGAGAGCCAGGGAACCCCCACGAGCAGTACTTC
CSAREPGNPHEQYF
>TRBJ2-6|.|few|TRBV19
TGTGCCAGTAGTATGTCCGGCTCTGGGGCCAACGTCCTGACTTTC
CASSMSGSGANVLTF
>TRBJ1-1|.|many|TRBV7-9
TGTGCCAGCAGCTTTGGGGGCACGAGCACTGAAGCTTTCTTT
CASSFGGTSTEAFF
>TRBJ2-7|.|many|TRBV24-1
TGTGCCACCAGTGAACCGGCCCGCGGCGAGCAGTACTTC
CATSEPARGEQYF
>TRBJ2-2|.|many|TRBV7-9
TGTGCCAGCAGCCGACAGAGTCTCGGGGAGCTGTTTTTT
CASSRQSLGELFF
>TRBJ1-4|TRBD1|once|TRBV12-3/TRBV12-4
TGTGCCAGCAGTTTGCGGACAGGGGGCGTTGAAAAACTGTTTTTT
CASSLRTGGVEKLFF
>TRBJ2-1|.|.|TRBV7-2
TGTGCCAGCAGGGAGAGCTCCTACAATGAGCAGTTCTTC
CASRESSYNEQFF
>TRBJ2-5|.|.|TRBV7-8
TGTGCCAGCAGCTTAGGTACCTGGATGGGGGAGACCCAGTACTTC
CASSLGTWMGETQYF
>TRBJ1-1|.|many|TRBV25-1
TGTGCCAGCAGTGAATATGGCGGGACTGAAGCTTTCTTT
CASSEYGGTEAFF
>TRBJ1-2|TRBD1|.|TRBV25-1
TGTGCCAGCAGTGCTAGAGCTAAGGGACAGGGGGCTTGGGGCTACACCTTC
CASSARAKGQGAWGYTF
>TRBJ2-5|.|many|TRBV29-1
TGCAGCGTTCTGGCAGGGTGGCGGGAGACCCAGTACTTC
CSVLAGWRETQYF
>TRBJ2-7|TRBD1|.|TRBV29-1
TGCAGCGGACTGGGACAGGGGGGACCATCCTACGAGCAGTACTTC
CSGLGQGGPSYEQYF